Given below is one T cell receptor beta chain in context. This clonotype showed up many times. What antigen it recognizes has not been identified. No much larger clone is present one base from it, and per-base qualities are unavailable. The CDR3 runs 14 residues from the cysteine to the phenylalanine. Only CDR3 DNA is held: 42 bases, read in frame from base 1. V is reduced by 6 bases and J by 4 bases, leaving a spacing of 15 bases between them. The germline V gene sets CDR1 to SQVTM and CDR2 to ANQGSEA. These data originate in a study of Graves' ophthalmopathy and Graves' hyperthyroidism listed by TCRdb under 2018. About the full investigation: A patient counted as having stable hyperthyroidism if there was no progression to ophthalmopathy within 18 months of follow-up. In roughly six hyperthyroidism patients, the T-cell repertoire of thyroid tissue was compared with the T-cell repertoire of blood. Following sample collection, hyperthyroidism patients were given methimazole at a starting dose of 30 mg daily, and ophthalmopathy patients were given high-dose intravenous methylprednisolone. To explore V-J signatures distinguishing ophthalmopathy from hyperthyroidism, a discovery set of 100 patients (43 ophthalmopathy, 55 to 60 stable hyperthyroidism) was enrolled. To tell Graves' ophthalmopathy apart from Graves' hyperthyroidism, and to predict which patients would progress to ophthalmopathy, the study relied on TCR beta repertoire signatures. In total, 135 blood samples were TCR-sequenced: some 40 ophthalmopathy, some 80 hyperthyroidism and some 17 hyperthyroidism-to-ophthalmopathy patients. For independent validation, a separate cohort was made up of approximately 19 hyperthyroidism patients plus 17 patients who later progressed from hyperthyroidism to ophthalmopathy. General conclusions and limits of the study: In cross-validation, the 13-signature model distinguished ophthalmopathy from stable hyperthyroidism with about 87% sensitivity and approximately 81% specificity, and in the test set the corresponding values were roughly 78% and 74%. In validation, the model predicted ophthalmopathy progression with 55% to 71% sensitivity and approximately 78% specificity; roughly 12 predicted patients were CT-confirmed with GO in a median of approximately six months. Most expanded thyroid clonotypes with frequency above 0.001 were also detected in blood, suggesting blood repertoires may reflect the thyroid immune response. Sample size was not statistically predetermined, and group allocation was not concealed from the investigators.

Hyperthyroidism patients were newly diagnosed, were aged 18 to 65 years, and had a disease duration under 2 months. Patients were excluded if they had other autoimmune diseases, uncontrolled infections, pregnancy or lactation. Clinical symptoms, serum thyroxine, TRAb, thyroid ultrasound and orbital computed tomography formed the basis of the diagnosis. Total RNA was extracted with Trizol reagent and quality-checked on an Agilent 2100 Bioanalyzer. TCR beta CDR3 regions were amplified from RNA transcripts for repertoire sequencing. The first round was an RT-PCR using HTBI primers with the Qiagen OneStep RT-PCR kit, and this first round was followed by a second-round multiplex PCR, then size selection and purification. Libraries were sequenced paired-end with 100 bp reads on an Illumina HiSeq2000. In the authors' own workflow: SOAPnuke was used for read processing, and reads with adapters, uncalled bases, a mean Phred below 15, or no exact constant-primer or identifier match were discarded. COPE v1.2.5 was used to merge the high-quality paired reads. Each unique nucleotide sequence was defined as a clonotype, and clonotypes were aligned to IMGT TRB V, D and J references with MiTCR v1.1. The analysis was limited to V-J combinations with a frequency above 0.0001, which together covered about 99% of repertoires. A TCR clonal expansion and chaos score per V-J combination was defined as the ratio of F50 clonal expansion to chaos observed in the TCRdist matrix. Features were reduced by Welch's t-statistics and random forest to 10 to 15 V-J combinations, which fed a naive Bayes classifier. Thyroid-blood repertoire similarity was quantified with the Morisita-Horn index. Using fastp trimming at Q25 and MiXCR clonotype assembly, TCRdb reanalyzed the public sequencing data and kept in-frame beta chains. All rows with the same CDR3 protein become a single entry with the most common DNA and genes. TCRdb, rather than the study authors, made the V and J calls. The sample table holds over a million distinct CDR3 sequences, of which around a third were seen once. Roughly 11% of the sample goes to the ten largest clones.

Source material: peripheral blood or thyroid tissue (not recorded which). The receptor was isolated from an adult man with Graves' hyperthyroidism. This receptor chain uses TRBV29-1 and TRBJ2-2, with TRBD2 tentatively as D gene (6 bases match). The CDR3 protein is CSVIEGGVTGELFF. The DNA is TGCAGCGTAATTGAAGGCGGGGTCACCGGGGAGCTGTTTTTT.